This T cell receptor beta chain came from a study of cytomegalovirus exposure and HLA in healthy donors. The study ran its PCR with 60 Vbeta and 13 Jbeta primers. Sequencing used immunoSEQ multiplex PCR; TCRdb keeps in-frame clones, though not all of them. The sample carries around 35,000 clones, around 81% recorded once. The CDR3 extends over 15 amino acids. J lost 3 bases, V lost 3 bases, and 7 bases had no gene match. Germline CDR1 reads SGHDN; CDR2 reads FVKESK. The sequence derives from a woman aged 40 to 49 in good health and CMV-seronegative. J is TRBJ1-1 and V is TRBV14; TRBD1 matches 7 bases. The specimen sequenced was PBMCs. CDR3: CASSHPSQGYTEAFF. The CDR3 coding sequence is TGTGCCAGCAGCCACCCATCACAGGGGTACACTGAAGCTTTCTTT. Supplemented by reference TRBV14 and TRBJ1-1, the full variable domain reads EAGVTQFPSHSVIEKGQTVTLRCDPISGHDNLYWYRRVMGKEIKFLLHFVKESKQDESGMPNNRFLAERTGGTYSTLKVQPAELEDSGVYFCASSHPSQGYTEAFFGQGTRLTVV.